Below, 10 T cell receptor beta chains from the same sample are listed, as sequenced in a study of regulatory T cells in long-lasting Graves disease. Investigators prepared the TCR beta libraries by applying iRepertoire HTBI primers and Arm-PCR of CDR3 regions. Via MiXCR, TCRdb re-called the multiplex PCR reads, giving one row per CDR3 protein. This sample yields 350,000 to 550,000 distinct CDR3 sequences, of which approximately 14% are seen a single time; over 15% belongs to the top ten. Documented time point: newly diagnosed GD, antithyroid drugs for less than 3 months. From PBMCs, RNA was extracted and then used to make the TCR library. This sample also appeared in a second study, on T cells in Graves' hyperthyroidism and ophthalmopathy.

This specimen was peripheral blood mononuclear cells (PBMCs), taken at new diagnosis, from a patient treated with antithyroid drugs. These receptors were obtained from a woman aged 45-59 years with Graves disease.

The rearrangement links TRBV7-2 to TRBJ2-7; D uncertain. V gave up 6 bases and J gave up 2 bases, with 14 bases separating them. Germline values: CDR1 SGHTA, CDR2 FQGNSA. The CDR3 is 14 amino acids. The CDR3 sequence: CASSKERLTYEQYF. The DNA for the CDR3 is TGTGCCAGCAGTAAGGAGCGTCTCACCTACGAGCAGTACTTC.

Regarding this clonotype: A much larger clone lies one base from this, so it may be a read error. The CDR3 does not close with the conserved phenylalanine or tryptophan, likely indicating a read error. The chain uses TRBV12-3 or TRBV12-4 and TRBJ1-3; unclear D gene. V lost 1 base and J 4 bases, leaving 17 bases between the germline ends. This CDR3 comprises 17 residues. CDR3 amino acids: CASSLEATEGAGNTIYY. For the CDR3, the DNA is TGTGCCAGCAGTTTAGAGGCGACTGAGGGCGCGGGAAACACCATATATTAT.

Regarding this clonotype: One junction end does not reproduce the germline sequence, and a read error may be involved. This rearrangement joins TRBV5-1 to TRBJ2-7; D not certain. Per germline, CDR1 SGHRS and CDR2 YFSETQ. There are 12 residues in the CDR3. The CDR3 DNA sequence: TGTGCCAGCAGCTTGGGCTCTCACGAGCAGTACTTC. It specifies CASSLGSHEQYF. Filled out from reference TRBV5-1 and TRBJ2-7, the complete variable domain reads KAGVTQTPRYLIKTRGQQVTLSCSPISGHRSVSWYQQTPGQGLQFLFEYFSETQRNKGNFPGRFSGRQFSNSRSEMNVSTLELGDSALYLCASSLGSHEQYFGPGTRLTVT.

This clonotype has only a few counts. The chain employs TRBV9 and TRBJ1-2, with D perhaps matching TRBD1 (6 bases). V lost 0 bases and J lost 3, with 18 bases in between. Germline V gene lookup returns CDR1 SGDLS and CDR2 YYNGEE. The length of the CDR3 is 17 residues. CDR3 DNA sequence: TGTGCCAGCAGCGTAGCAACAAACAGGGTAGGGGACTATGGCTACACCTTC. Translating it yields CASSVATNRVGDYGYTF.

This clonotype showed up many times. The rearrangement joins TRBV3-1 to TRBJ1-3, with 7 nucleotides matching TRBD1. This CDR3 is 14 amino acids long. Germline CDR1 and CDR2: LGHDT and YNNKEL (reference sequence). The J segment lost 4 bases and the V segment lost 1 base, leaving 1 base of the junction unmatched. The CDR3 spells CASSQGQGGNTIYF. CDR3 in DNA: TGTGCCAGCAGCCAAGGACAGGGAGGAAACACCATATATTTT.

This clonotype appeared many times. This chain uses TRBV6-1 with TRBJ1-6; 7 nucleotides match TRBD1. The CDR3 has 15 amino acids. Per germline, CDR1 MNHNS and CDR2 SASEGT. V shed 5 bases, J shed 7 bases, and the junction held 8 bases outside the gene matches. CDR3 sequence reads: CASSQTGTANSPLHF. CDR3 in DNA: TGTGCCAGCAGTCAGACAGGGACTGCGAATTCACCCCTCCACTTT.

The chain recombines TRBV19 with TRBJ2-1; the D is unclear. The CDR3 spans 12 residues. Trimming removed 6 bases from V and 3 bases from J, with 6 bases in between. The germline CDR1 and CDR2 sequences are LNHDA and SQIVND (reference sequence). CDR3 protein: CASRHRYNEQFF. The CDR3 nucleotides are TGTGCCAGTAGGCACCGCTACAATGAGCAGTTCTTC.

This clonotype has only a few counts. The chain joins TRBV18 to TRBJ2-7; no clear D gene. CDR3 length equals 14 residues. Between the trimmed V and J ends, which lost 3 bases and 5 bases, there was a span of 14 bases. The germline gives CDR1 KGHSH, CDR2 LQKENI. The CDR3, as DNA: TGTGCCAGCTCACCTGGTTACGGATGGGACGAGCAGTACTTC. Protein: CASSPGYGWDEQYF.

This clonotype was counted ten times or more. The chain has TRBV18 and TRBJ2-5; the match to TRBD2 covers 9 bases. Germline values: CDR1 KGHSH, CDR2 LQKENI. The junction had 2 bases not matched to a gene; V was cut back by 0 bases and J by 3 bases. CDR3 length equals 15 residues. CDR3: CASSPPPSGKETQYF. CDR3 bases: TGTGCCAGCTCACCACCGCCTAGCGGGAAAGAGACCCAGTACTTC.

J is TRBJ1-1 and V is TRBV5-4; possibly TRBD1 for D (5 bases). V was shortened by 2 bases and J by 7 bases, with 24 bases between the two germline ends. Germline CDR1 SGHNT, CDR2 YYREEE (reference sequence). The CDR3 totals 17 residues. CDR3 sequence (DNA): TGTGCCAGCAGCTTTGTGTTAATCACGGGGACCCCGGGTGAAGCTTTCTTT. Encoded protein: CASSFVLITGTPGEAFF.